These T cell receptor beta chains were read from a single sample in a study of cytomegalovirus exposure and HLA in healthy donors. Profiling relied on immunoSEQ multiplex PCR, and the TCRdb table lists in-frame clones only, not all of them. The sample includes more than 100,000 clones, around 78% of them seen just once. Sequenced input: PBMCs. These receptor sequences come from a man aged 35 to 55 in good health and CMV-seronegative. Each CDR3 is given with its conserved first and last residue. The D gene is left open where the match is weak. The size field is filled for only some rows; it gives once, few, many or a size class.

cdr3_length	j_call	v_call	d_call	clone_size	cdr3_aa	cdr3_nt
15	TRBJ1-5	TRBV5-1	TRBD1	NA	CASSITGVGNQPQHF	TGCGCCAGCAGCATTACAGGGGTTGGGAATCAGCCCCAGCATTTT
14	TRBJ2-3	TRBV5-1	NA	NA	CASSEQSVADTQYF	TGCGCCAGCAGCGAACAGTCGGTGGCAGATACGCAGTATTTT
13	TRBJ2-7	TRBV6-6	NA	NA	CASSYSTDYEQYF	TGTGCCAGCAGTTACTCGACAGACTACGAGCAGTACTTC
15	TRBJ2-7	TRBV4-1	TRBD2	NA	CASSQGTSGIYEQYF	TGCGCCAGCAGCCAAGGCACTAGCGGGATCTACGAGCAGTACTTC
17	TRBJ1-5	TRBV5-1	TRBD1	NA	CASSAGDRGSINQPQHF	TGCGCCAGCAGCGCGGGGGACAGGGGTTCCATCAATCAGCCCCAGCATTTT
14	TRBJ2-7	TRBV4-1	TRBD2	NA	CASSLSGRAGEQYF	TGCGCCAGCAGCTTAAGCGGGAGGGCGGGCGAGCAGTACTTC
13	TRBJ2-5	TRBV29-1	TRBD2	NA	CSVEGLAAETQYF	TGCAGCGTCGAGGGACTAGCGGCGGAGACCCAGTACTTC
14	TRBJ2-5	TRBV19	NA	NA	CASSIALGAETQYF	TGTGCCAGTAGTATAGCTCTAGGGGCAGAGACCCAGTACTTC
15	TRBJ2-7	TRBV7-2	TRBD2	NA	CASSLEASGIYEQYF	TGTGCCAGCAGCTTAGAGGCTAGCGGGATCTACGAGCAGTACTTC
13	TRBJ2-7	TRBV11-2	TRBD1	NA	CASSLTGGREQYF	TGTGCCAGCAGCTTGACAGGGGGCCGGGAGCAGTACTTC
13	TRBJ2-7	TRBV6-5	NA	NA	CASGGQGIYEQYF	TGTGCCAGCGGGGGCCAGGGAATCTACGAGCAGTACTTC
15	TRBJ2-3	TRBV29-1	TRBD1	NA	CSAGTGGVGPDTQYF	TGCAGCGCTGGGACAGGCGGGGTTGGTCCAGATACGCAGTATTTT
11	TRBJ2-3	TRBV20-1	NA	NA	CSAVLGDTQYF	TGCAGTGCGGTCCTAGGAGATACGCAGTATTTT
16	TRBJ2-4	TRBV18	NA	few	CASSPWRDGAKNIQYF	TGTGCCAGCTCACCATGGAGGGACGGCGCCAAAAACATTCAGTACTTC
17	TRBJ2-5	TRBV4-3	NA	NA	CASSQEVILSGKETQYF	TGCGCCAGCAGCCAAGAAGTGATCTTGTCCGGGAAGGAGACCCAGTACTTC
13	TRBJ2-7	TRBV19	TRBD1	NA	CATARDRPYEQYF	TGTGCCACCGCACGGGACAGACCCTACGAGCAGTACTTC
14	TRBJ1-4	TRBV27	NA	once	CASSSALSNEKLFF	TGTGCCAGCAGTTCAGCGCTCTCTAATGAAAAACTGTTTTTT
15	TRBJ1-1	TRBV5-6	TRBD1	few	CASSRGPWTGSEAFF	TGTGCCAGCAGCCGAGGTCCCTGGACAGGATCTGAAGCTTTCTTT
11	TRBJ1-2	TRBV19	TRBD1	NA	CASISGTEGAF	TGTGCCAGTATTTCCGGGACAGAGGGCGCCTTC
14	TRBJ2-1	TRBV28	NA	once	CASSFQKYYNEQFF	TGTGCCAGCAGTTTCCAGAAGTACTACAATGAGCAGTTCTTC
16	TRBJ2-2	TRBV4-1	TRBD1	few	CASSQRTGSNTGELFF	TGCGCCAGCAGCCAACGGACAGGCTCGAACACCGGGGAGCTGTTTTTT
15	TRBJ1-2	TRBV7-3	NA	NA	CASSLTGTVGYGYTF	TGTGCCAGCAGCTTAACCGGAACAGTGGGCTATGGCTACACCTTC
15	TRBJ1-1	TRBV2	NA	once	CASSATRGLNTEAFF	TGTGCCAGCAGTGCAACCAGGGGCTTGAACACTGAAGCTTTCTTT
18	TRBJ2-1	TRBV7-9	NA	NA	CASSSRGSGRGSYNEQFF	TGTGCCAGCAGCTCTCGGGGTAGCGGCCGCGGCTCCTACAATGAGCAGTTCTTC
17	TRBJ2-5	TRBV28	TRBD2	NA	CASSLFASGGARETQYF	TGTGCCAGCAGTTTATTCGCTAGCGGGGGGGCTAGGGAGACCCAGTACTTC
16	TRBJ2-7	TRBV6-1	TRBD1	NA	CASSALTDRATYEQYF	TGTGCCAGCAGTGCCCTCACGGACAGGGCAACCTACGAGCAGTACTTC
15	TRBJ2-5	TRBV9	TRBD2	NA	CASSATSGGAFEQYF	TGTGCCAGCAGCGCGACTAGCGGGGGGGCTTTTGAGCAGTACTTC
16	TRBJ1-1	TRBV25-1	NA	NA	CASSEYRGEGYTEAFF	TGTGCCAGCAGTGAATATAGGGGGGAGGGGTACACTGAAGCTTTCTTT
15	TRBJ2-1	TRBV9	TRBD2	NA	CASSVGLAGGGEQFF	TGTGCCAGCAGCGTAGGACTAGCGGGAGGGGGGGAGCAGTTCTTC
17	TRBJ2-5	TRBV7-6	TRBD2	NA	CASSLAGLAGVGETQYF	TGTGCCAGCAGCTTAGCGGGCCTAGCGGGAGTAGGGGAGACCCAGTACTTC
12	TRBJ1-1	TRBV5-6	NA	NA	CASSLVGVEAFF	TGTGCCAGCAGCTTGGTAGGGGTTGAAGCTTTCTTT
17	TRBJ1-5	TRBV19	TRBD1	NA	CASSMSRDRVGNQPQHF	TGTGCCAGTAGTATGTCCCGGGACAGGGTCGGCAATCAGCCCCAGCATTTT
15	TRBJ2-2	TRBV7-3	NA	NA	CASSLTSTGTGELFF	TGTGCCAGCAGCTTAACGTCCACGGGCACCGGGGAGCTGTTTTTT
14	TRBJ2-2	TRBV29-1	NA	NA	CSVATGKNTGELFF	TGCAGCGTTGCTACAGGGAAGAACACCGGGGAGCTGTTTTTT
19	TRBJ2-1	TRBV19	TRBD1	NA	CASSFSSQGATTRYNEQFF	TGTGCCAGTAGTTTCTCGAGTCAGGGGGCGACCACCCGCTACAATGAGCAGTTCTTC
13	TRBJ2-3	TRBV29-1	NA	once	CSVESPLTDTQYF	TGCAGCGTTGAGAGTCCTCTCACAGATACGCAGTATTTT
15	TRBJ2-5	TRBV5-1	NA	NA	CASSTDSLSQETQYF	TGCGCCAGCAGCACTGACAGCCTCAGCCAAGAGACCCAGTACTTC
20	TRBJ2-1	TRBV9	TRBD2	NA	CASSVEGLAGGTRGYNEQFF	TGTGCCAGCAGCGTAGAGGGACTAGCGGGGGGTACCCGGGGATACAATGAGCAGTTCTTC
14	TRBJ2-7	TRBV11-2	NA	few	CASSLALVFYEQYF	TGTGCCAGCAGCTTAGCTCTAGTTTTCTACGAGCAGTACTTC
14	TRBJ1-2	TRBV2	TRBD1	NA	CASSGYRGPLGYTF	TGTGCCAGCAGTGGCTACAGGGGCCCCCTAGGCTACACCTTC
16	TRBJ2-5	TRBV7-9	TRBD2	NA	CASSKQRLAGDGAQYF	TGTGCCAGCAGCAAACAAAGACTAGCGGGAGACGGGGCCCAGTACTTC
15	TRBJ1-2	TRBV5-1	NA	NA	CASSLESGLNYGYTF	TGCGCCAGCAGCTTGGAGTCAGGACTGAACTATGGCTACACCTTC